This T cell receptor beta chain was documented in a study of blood T cells in healthy people across ages. Together with a sample-barcoded 5' primer, a J-beta primer mix was included in a second PCR lasting about 6 to 11 cycles. TCRdb reanalysed the 5' RACE reads using MiXCR and keeps one entry per CDR3 protein. The sample shows roughly 800,000 distinct CDR3 sequences, 20% to 25% of them seen only once. The V gene's germline CDR1 is SGHTA and CDR2 FQGNSA. The ends lost 5 bases at V and 9 bases at J; junction bases unmatched: 8. The CDR3 has 15 amino acids. These data also formed part of another study, on T cells of mothers and their children.

Sequencing was performed on blood. The gene calls are TRBV7-2 and TRBJ2-1; 12 nucleotides align to TRBD2. The receptor's source is a boy aged 5-17 years in good health. CDR3 protein: CASSRQASGRVEQFF. The CDR3 bases are TGTGCCAGCAGCCGCCAGGCTAGCGGGAGGGTTGAGCAGTTCTTC.